These 29 T cell receptor beta chains originate from one sample sequenced in a study of blood T cell repertoires in COVID-19. Here immunoSEQ multiplex PCR was the method, and the copy in TCRdb shows in-frame clones only, minus some. The sample records roughly 90,000 clones, approximately 80% being singletons. The source material was peripheral blood. These receptors were collected from a woman in her 70s with acute or convalescent COVID-19.

V usage is TRBV30 and J usage is TRBJ2-7; D is perhaps TRBD1 (6 bases). CDR3 size: 12 residues. Germline V gene lookup returns CDR1 GTSNPN and CDR2 SVGIG (reference sequence). V lost 3 bases, J lost 6 bases, and 12 bases lay in between. CDR3 protein: CAWSPTGTEQYF. For the CDR3, the DNA is TGTGCCTGGAGCCCAACAGGGACCGAGCAGTACTTC.

CDR3 nucleotide sequence: TGTGCCAGCAAGACAGACGGGAATTCACCCCTCCACTTT. Amino acids: CASKTDGNSPLHF. The chain employs TRBV12-3 or TRBV12-4 and TRBJ1-6; D is perhaps TRBD1 (5 bases). V lost 7 bases to trimming and J lost 7 bases, with 11 bases between them. The CDR3 runs 13 residues.

This clone was seen only a few times. The chain has TRBV27 and TRBJ2-1, with D perhaps matching TRBD2 (5 bases). Germline V gene data show CDR1 as MNHEY and CDR2 as SMNVEV (reference sequence). Trimming cost V 5 bases and J 0 bases, with 14 bases left between them. CDR3 length: 16 residues. CDR3 loop: CASSPVALSSYNEQFF. CDR3 in DNA: TGTGCCAGCAGTCCGGTAGCGCTTAGCTCCTACAATGAGCAGTTCTTC.

V gene TRBV6-5 combines with J gene TRBJ2-1; D possibly corresponds to TRBD2 (5 bases). Germline V gene lookup returns CDR1 MNHEY and CDR2 SVGAGI. V was cut by 7 bases and J by 3 bases, with 13 bases left in between. The CDR3 extends over 14 amino acids. CDR3 protein: CASTIQSGYNEQFF. The CDR3 DNA is TGTGCCAGCACCATTCAAAGCGGCTACAATGAGCAGTTCTTC.

The rearrangement joins TRBV21-1 to TRBJ2-7; TRBD1 was called by the table and not checked on the DNA. TRBV21-1 is marked as a pseudogene. The CDR3 totals 17 residues. CDR3 nucleotides: TGTGCCAGCAGCAAAATAGAAGGGGCCTACCTATCCTACGAGCAGTACTTC. Translation: CASSKIEGAYLSYEQYF.

V and J are TRBV6-1 and TRBJ2-2; D call uncertain. The V end lost 1 base, the J end lost 6 bases, and 12 bases lay between the germline ends. This CDR3 has 15 residues. The germline gives CDR1 MNHNS, CDR2 SASEGT. CDR3 sequence: CASSEGQIGSGELFF. The CDR3 DNA follows: TGTGCCAGCAGTGAAGGGCAGATTGGTTCCGGGGAGCTGTTTTTT.

This clone was seen more than once but under ten times. The chain uses TRBV5-1 and TRBJ1-2, with D possibly TRBD1 on 5 matching bases. CDR3 length: 14 residues. V shed 4 bases and J shed 7 bases, with 17 bases lying between them. Germline loops: CDR1 SGHRS, CDR2 YFSETQ. Written as DNA, the CDR3 is TGCGCCAGCAGCCCGGGCCCCCCCACAGGTGGCTACACCTTC. Encoded protein: CASSPGPPTGGYTF.

The V gene is TRBV6-5, the J gene TRBJ1-6; D possibly corresponds to TRBD1 (5 bases). With 0 bases removed from V and 8 bases from J, the gap between germline ends came to 14 bases. Germline CDR1 MNHEY, CDR2 SVGAGI. The CDR3 sequence is 16 residues long. In DNA form, the CDR3 reads TGTGCCAGCAGTTACTCGAAAGGAACAGGCGATTCACCCCTCCACTTT. Its translation: CASSYSKGTGDSPLHF.

V and J are TRBV7-9 and TRBJ1-4, with a weak D call TRBD1 (6 bases). V was clipped by 1 base and J by 6 bases, with 12 bases between them. CDR1 is SEHNR, CDR2 FQNEAQ, per germline (reference sequence). The length of the CDR3 is 15 residues. CDR3 sequence: CASSLVGGPDEKLFF. The CDR3 DNA sequence: TGTGCCAGCAGCTTAGTCGGGGGGCCCGATGAAAAACTGTTTTTT.

The chain has TRBV19 and TRBJ1-1; D is perhaps TRBD1 (5 bases). This CDR3 contains 15 residues. Trimming removed 5 bases from V and 4 bases from J, with 17 bases in between. Germline V gives CDR1 LNHDA, CDR2 SQIVND (reference sequence). The CDR3 DNA follows: TGTGCCAGTAGTTACCCGGGACTTCGGGGCACTGAAGCTTTCTTT. As protein: CASSYPGLRGTEAFF.

In DNA, the CDR3 is TGTGCCAGCAGCCAAGATCCTTTGTCCTACGAGCAGTACTTC. Amino acid sequence: CASSQDPLSYEQYF. V is TRBV3-1 (or the pseudogene TRBV3-2) and J is TRBJ2-7, with D unclear. Trimming pared 0 bases from V and 1 base from J, leaving 7 bases between. The CDR3 consists of 14 residues. The germline CDR1 and CDR2 sequences are LGHDT and YNNKEL (reference sequence).

This clone has a single count. V usage is TRBV27 and J usage is TRBJ2-2, with a tentative D call TRBD2 (6 bases). The CDR3 runs 15 residues. The V end was cut by 3 bases, the J end by 5 bases, with 13 bases between. Germline CDR1 reads MNHEY; CDR2 reads SMNVEV (reference sequence). CDR3 amino acids: CASSLFGGVTGELFF. The CDR3 nucleotides are TGTGCCAGCAGTTTGTTTGGAGGGGTGACCGGGGAGCTGTTTTTT.

This clone was counted between two and nine times. The rearrangement links TRBV27 to TRBJ2-3, with 8 bases matching TRBD1. CDR3 length equals 14 residues. CDR1 and CDR2 from the germline V gene are MNHEY and SMNVEV (reference sequence). The junction had 10 bases not matched to a gene; V was cut back by 10 bases and J by 4 bases. DNA of the CDR3: TGTGCCACCGCTTCCAGGGGGCGCGCAGATACGCAGTATTTT. It encodes CATASRGRADTQYF.

The V gene is TRBV5-6, the J gene TRBJ2-1, with D possibly matching TRBD1 (6 bases). CDR1 is SGHDT, CDR2 YYEEEE, per germline. The length of the CDR3 is 14 residues. The ends were cut back, 0 bases at V and 4 bases at J, with 8 bases in the middle. The CDR3 sequence: CASSLVQGYNEQFF. CDR3 nucleotides: TGTGCCAGCAGCTTGGTACAGGGATACAATGAGCAGTTCTTC.

This clone was seen only once. V and J are TRBV5-6 and TRBJ2-7, with 9 bases identical to TRBD2. J gave up 1 base and V 0 bases, and 2 bases lay outside the gene matches. There are 15 residues in the CDR3. Germline CDR1 is SGHDT and CDR2 is YYEEEE. The CDR3 sequence is CASSLGLAVSYEQYF. CDR3 nucleotides: TGTGCCAGCAGCTTGGGACTAGCGGTGTCCTACGAGCAGTACTTC.

V is TRBV28 and J is TRBJ1-3, with TRBD1 identical over 7 bases. The germline CDR1 and CDR2 sequences are MDHEN and SYDVKM. The trim removed 7 bases at V and 3 bases at J, leaving 9 bases unmatched. The CDR3 is made up of 15 amino acids. The CDR3 spells CASTPGTVDGNTIYF. Written as DNA, the CDR3 is TGTGCCAGCACTCCTGGGACAGTAGATGGAAACACCATATATTTT.

The chain combines TRBV5-1 with TRBJ2-7, with TRBD1 identical over 11 bases. V was pared by 7 bases and J by 3 bases, with 12 bases of the junction left unmatched. This CDR3 has 16 residues. Germline CDR1 SGHRS, CDR2 YFSETQ. The DNA of the CDR3 is TGCGCCAGCTCATCACAGTGGACAGGGGGCATCTACGAGCAGTACTTC. Protein: CASSSQWTGGIYEQYF.

The CDR3 sequence is CASSHGQGRNYGYTF. The CDR3 DNA reads TGTGCCAGCAGCCATGGACAGGGGCGCAACTATGGCTACACCTTC. The V call is TRBV9, the J call TRBJ1-2, with 9 bases that match TRBD1. V was clipped by 4 bases and J by 2 bases; unmatched bases: 6. This CDR3 has 15 residues. Germline V gives CDR1 SGDLS, CDR2 YYNGEE.

V and J are TRBV5-4 and TRBJ2-1; D is perhaps TRBD2 (5 bases). The CDR3 covers 16 residues. V lost 4 bases, J lost 3 bases, and 17 bases lay in between. The V gene's germline CDR1 is SGHNT and CDR2 YYREEE (reference sequence). CDR3: CASSRGLPPDYNEQFF. In DNA form, the CDR3 reads TGTGCCAGCAGCCGGGGTTTGCCTCCGGACTACAATGAGCAGTTCTTC. Full variable domain (rest looked up from reference TRBV5-4 and TRBJ2-1): ETGVTQSPTHLIKTRGQQVTLRCSSQSGHNTVSWYQQALGQGPQFIFQYYREEENGRGNFPPRFSGLQFPNYSSELNVNALELDDSALYLCASSRGLPPDYNEQFFGPGTRLTVL.

CDR3 protein: CASSQEPGSHLPSDTEAFF. The DNA of the CDR3 is TGTGCCAGCAGCCAAGAACCGGGGTCGCATTTACCCTCGGACACTGAAGCTTTCTTT. J is TRBJ1-1 and V is TRBV4-2, with unresolved D. This CDR3 comprises 19 residues. V lost 0 bases and J 3 bases, leaving 23 bases between the germline ends. CDR1 and CDR2 from the germline V gene are LGHNA and YNFKEQ.

The gene calls are TRBV7-2 and TRBJ2-1; D is possibly TRBD2 (6 bases). V was shortened by 6 bases and J by 9 bases, with 21 bases between the two germline ends. This CDR3 has 15 residues. CDR1 is SGHTA, CDR2 FQGNSA, per germline. DNA for the CDR3: TGTGCCAGCAGGCGGGCAGGACTACCCTCGGGTGAGCAGTTCTTC. Translation: CASRRAGLPSGEQFF.

V usage is TRBV19 and J usage is TRBJ2-3; 11 bases are a match to TRBD1. Germline CDR1 and CDR2: LNHDA and SQIVND (reference sequence). The CDR3 runs 14 residues. V lost 10 bases to trimming and J lost 6 bases; unmatched junction nucleotides: 9. For the CDR3, the DNA is TGTGCCACTACGGACAGGGGGCAAGCGGATACGCAGTATTTT. It specifies CATTDRGQADTQYF.

Here the CDR3 DNA reads TGTGCCTGGAGTGTGGCCCTCGGGGGCTACGAGCAGTACTTC. Translated, it gives CAWSVALGGYEQYF. The chain carries TRBV30 and TRBJ2-7, with a weak D call TRBD2 (6 bases). Germline-derived CDR1 and CDR2 are GTSNPN and SVGIG (reference sequence). V was shortened by 0 bases and J by 3 bases, with 12 bases between the two germline ends. The CDR3 is 14 amino acids.

This chain connects TRBV4-2 to TRBJ1-5; TRBD1 matches at 11 bases. The germline V gene encodes CDR1 LGHNA and CDR2 YNFKEQ. There are 17 residues in the CDR3. V was clipped by 3 bases and J by 1 base; unmatched bases: 5. DNA for the CDR3: TGTGCCAGCAGCCATCAATGGGACAGGGGGAGCAATCAGCCCCAGCATTTT. This translates into CASSHQWDRGSNQPQHF.

J is TRBJ2-2 and V is TRBV18; 13 nucleotides align to TRBD2. After removal of 3 bases from V and 8 bases from J, the junction contained 9 bases not matched to a gene. In germline, CDR1 is KGHSH, CDR2 LQKENI. This CDR3 region has 17 residues. The CDR3: CASSPTTGLAGMGELFF. The CDR3 DNA sequence: TGTGCCAGCTCACCGACAACGGGACTAGCGGGAATGGGGGAGCTGTTTTTT.

The V call is TRBV6-6, the J call TRBJ2-1; weak D call: TRBD2 (5 bases). The ends were cut back, 8 bases at V and 0 bases at J, with 11 bases in the middle. Germline V gene data show CDR1 as MNHNY and CDR2 as SVGAGI (reference sequence). The CDR3 extends over 14 amino acids. CDR3: CASQEDSSYNEQFF. In DNA, the CDR3 is TGTGCCAGCCAGGAGGACTCCTCCTACAATGAGCAGTTCTTC.

The rearrangement uses TRBV5-1 and TRBJ1-2; 8 nucleotides agree with TRBD1. Trimming removed 4 bases from V and 4 bases from J; junction bases left unmatched: 9. CDR1 and CDR2 (germline): SGHRS, YFSETQ. The CDR3 contains 15 residues. CDR3 DNA: TGCGCCAGCAGCCCCGACAGGGGAAGAATCTATGGCTACACCTTC. Translating it yields CASSPDRGRIYGYTF.

The chain joins TRBV6-2 or TRBV6-3 to TRBJ1-5; 7 nucleotides match TRBD1. Germline CDR1 reads MNHEY; CDR2 reads SVGEGT. After removal of 6 bases from V and 9 bases from J, the junction contained 11 bases not matched to a gene. The CDR3 loop spans 14 amino acids. DNA of the CDR3: TGTGCCAGCAGCCCACAGGGGTTTCGGGTGCCCCAGCATTTT. It codes for CASSPQGFRVPQHF.

The chain is built from TRBV6-5 and TRBJ1-2; D gene uncertain. The CDR3 is made up of 13 amino acids. The V end lost 5 bases, the J end lost 3 bases, and 10 bases lay between the germline ends. Germline V gives CDR1 MNHEY, CDR2 SVGAGI. The chain's CDR3 is CASSTPKYYGYTF. CDR3 sequence (DNA): TGTGCCAGCAGTACCCCTAAATACTATGGCTACACCTTC.